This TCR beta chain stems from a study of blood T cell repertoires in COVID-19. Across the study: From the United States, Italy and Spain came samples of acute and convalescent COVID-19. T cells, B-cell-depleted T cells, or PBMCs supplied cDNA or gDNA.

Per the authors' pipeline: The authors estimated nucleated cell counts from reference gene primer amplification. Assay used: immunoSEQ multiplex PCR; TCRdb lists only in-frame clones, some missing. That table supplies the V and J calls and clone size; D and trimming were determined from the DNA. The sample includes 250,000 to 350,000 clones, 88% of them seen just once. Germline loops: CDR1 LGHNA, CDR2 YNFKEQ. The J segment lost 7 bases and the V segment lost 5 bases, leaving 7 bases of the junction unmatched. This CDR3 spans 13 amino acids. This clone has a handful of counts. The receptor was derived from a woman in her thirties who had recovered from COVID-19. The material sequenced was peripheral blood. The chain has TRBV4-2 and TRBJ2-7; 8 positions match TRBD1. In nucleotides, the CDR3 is TGTGCCAGCAGCGGACAGGGCGATCTGGAGCAGTACTTC. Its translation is CASSGQGDLEQYF.